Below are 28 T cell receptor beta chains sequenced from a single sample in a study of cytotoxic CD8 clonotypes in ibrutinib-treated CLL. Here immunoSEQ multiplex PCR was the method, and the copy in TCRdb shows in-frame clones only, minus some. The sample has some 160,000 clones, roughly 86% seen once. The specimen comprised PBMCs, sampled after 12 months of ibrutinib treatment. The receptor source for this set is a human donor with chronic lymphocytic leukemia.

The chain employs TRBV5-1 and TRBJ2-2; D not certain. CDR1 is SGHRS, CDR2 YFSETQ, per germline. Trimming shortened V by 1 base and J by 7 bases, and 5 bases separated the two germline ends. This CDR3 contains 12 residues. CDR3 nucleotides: TGCGCCAGCAGCTTGTACGGCGGGGAGCTGTTTTTT. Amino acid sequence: CASSLYGGELFF.

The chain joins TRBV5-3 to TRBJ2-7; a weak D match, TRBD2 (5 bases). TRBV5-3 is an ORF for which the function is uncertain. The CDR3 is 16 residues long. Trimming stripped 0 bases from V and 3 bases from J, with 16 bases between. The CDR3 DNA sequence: TGTGCCAGAAGCTTGGACGAGGCGGGCGCAAACTACGAGCAGTACTTC. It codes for CARSLDEAGANYEQYF.

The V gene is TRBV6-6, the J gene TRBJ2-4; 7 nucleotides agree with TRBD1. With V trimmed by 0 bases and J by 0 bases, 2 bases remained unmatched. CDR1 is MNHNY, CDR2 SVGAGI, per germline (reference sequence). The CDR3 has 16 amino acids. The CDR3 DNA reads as TGTGCCAGCAGTTACTCGCAGGGGGTAGCCAAAAACATTCAGTACTTC. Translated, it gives CASSYSQGVAKNIQYF.

The CDR3, as DNA: TGCGCCAGCAGCTCCGCCGTGGACAGGGGAAGGAATGGCTACACCTTC. It yields the protein CASSSAVDRGRNGYTF. The J gene is TRBJ1-2, the V gene TRBV5-1; 9 nucleotides agree with TRBD1. CDR3 length: 16 amino acids. V gave up 3 bases and J gave up 6 bases; unmatched junction bases: 12. In germline, CDR1 is SGHRS, CDR2 YFSETQ.

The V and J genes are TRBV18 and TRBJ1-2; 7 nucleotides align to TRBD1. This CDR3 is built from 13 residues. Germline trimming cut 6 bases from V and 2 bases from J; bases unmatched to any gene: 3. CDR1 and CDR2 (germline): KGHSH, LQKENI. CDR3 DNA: TGTGCCAGCTCGCAACAGGGGAACTATGGCTACACCTTC. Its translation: CASSQQGNYGYTF.

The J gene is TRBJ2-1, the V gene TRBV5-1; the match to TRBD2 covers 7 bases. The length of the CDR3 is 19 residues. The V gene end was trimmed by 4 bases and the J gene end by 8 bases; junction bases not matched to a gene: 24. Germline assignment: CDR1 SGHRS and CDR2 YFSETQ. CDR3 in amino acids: CASSPASGAWAGEDDEQFF. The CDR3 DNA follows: TGCGCCAGCAGCCCAGCGTCTGGGGCTTGGGCGGGAGAGGATGATGAGCAGTTCTTC.

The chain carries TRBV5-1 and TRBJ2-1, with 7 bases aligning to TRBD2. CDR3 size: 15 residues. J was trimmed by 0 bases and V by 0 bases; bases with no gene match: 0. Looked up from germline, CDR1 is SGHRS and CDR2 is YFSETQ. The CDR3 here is CASSLASGSYNEQFF. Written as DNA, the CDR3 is TGCGCCAGCAGCTTGGCTAGCGGCTCCTACAATGAGCAGTTCTTC. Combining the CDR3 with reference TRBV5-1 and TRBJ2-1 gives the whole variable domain KAGVTQTPRYLIKTRGQQVTLSCSPISGHRSVSWYQQTPGQGLQFLFEYFSETQRNKGNFPGRFSGRQFSNSRSEMNVSTLELGDSALYLCASSLASGSYNEQFFGPGTRLTVL.

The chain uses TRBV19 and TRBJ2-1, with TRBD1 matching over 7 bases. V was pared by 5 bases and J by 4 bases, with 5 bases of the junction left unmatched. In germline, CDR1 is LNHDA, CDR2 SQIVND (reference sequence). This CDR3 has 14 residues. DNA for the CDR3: TGTGCCAGTAGTGAGGCAGGGGGTTACAATGAGCAGTTCTTC. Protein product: CASSEAGGYNEQFF.

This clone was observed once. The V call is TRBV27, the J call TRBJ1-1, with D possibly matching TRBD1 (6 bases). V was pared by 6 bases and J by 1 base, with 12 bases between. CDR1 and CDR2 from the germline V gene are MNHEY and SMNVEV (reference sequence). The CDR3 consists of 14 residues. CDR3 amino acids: CASRTIGGNTEAFF. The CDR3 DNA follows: TGTGCCAGCAGGACAATAGGGGGGAACACTGAAGCTTTCTTT.

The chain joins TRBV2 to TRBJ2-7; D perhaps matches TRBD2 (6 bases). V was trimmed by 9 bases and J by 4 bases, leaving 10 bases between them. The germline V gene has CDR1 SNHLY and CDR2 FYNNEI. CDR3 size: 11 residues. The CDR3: CASGGIYEQYF. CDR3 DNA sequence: TGTGCCAGTGGGGGGATTTACGAGCAGTACTTC.

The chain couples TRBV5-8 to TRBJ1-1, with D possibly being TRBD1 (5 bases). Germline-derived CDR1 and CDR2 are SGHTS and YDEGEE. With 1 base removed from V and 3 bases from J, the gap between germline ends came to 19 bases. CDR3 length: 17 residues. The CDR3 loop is CASSLRADISRDTEAFF. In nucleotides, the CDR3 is TGTGCCAGCAGCTTGCGAGCGGACATATCGAGGGACACTGAAGCTTTCTTT.

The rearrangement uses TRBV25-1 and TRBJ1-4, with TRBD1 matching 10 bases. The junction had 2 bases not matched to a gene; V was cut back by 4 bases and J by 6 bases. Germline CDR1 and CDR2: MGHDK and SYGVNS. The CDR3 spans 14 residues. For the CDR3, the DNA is TGTGCCAGCAGTGGACAGGGGGCGGATGAAAAACTGTTTTTT. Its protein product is CASSGQGADEKLFF.

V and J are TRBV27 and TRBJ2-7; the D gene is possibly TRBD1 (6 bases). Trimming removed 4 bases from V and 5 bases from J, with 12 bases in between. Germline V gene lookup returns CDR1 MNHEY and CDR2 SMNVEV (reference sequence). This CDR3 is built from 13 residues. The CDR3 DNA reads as TGTGCCAGCAGTTCCACAACAGGGCACGAGCAGTACTTC. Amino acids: CASSSTTGHEQYF.

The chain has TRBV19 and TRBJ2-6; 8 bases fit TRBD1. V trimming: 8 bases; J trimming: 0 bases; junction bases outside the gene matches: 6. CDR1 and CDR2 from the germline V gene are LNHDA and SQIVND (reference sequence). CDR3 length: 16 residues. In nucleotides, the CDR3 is TGTGCCAGTGTTGACAGGGGAAGCTCTGGGGCCAACGTCCTGACTTTC. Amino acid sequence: CASVDRGSSGANVLTF.

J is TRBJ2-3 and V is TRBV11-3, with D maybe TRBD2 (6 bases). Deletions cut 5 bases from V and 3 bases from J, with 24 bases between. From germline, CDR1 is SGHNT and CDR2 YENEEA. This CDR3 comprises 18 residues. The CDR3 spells CASSPGVGSGQRTDTQYF. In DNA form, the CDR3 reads TGTGCCAGCAGCCCGGGGGTGGGGAGCGGGCAACGGACAGATACGCAGTATTTT.

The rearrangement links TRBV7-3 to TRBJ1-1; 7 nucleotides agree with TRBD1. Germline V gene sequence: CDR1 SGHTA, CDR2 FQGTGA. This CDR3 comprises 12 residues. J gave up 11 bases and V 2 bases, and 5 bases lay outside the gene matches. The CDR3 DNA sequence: TGTGCCAGCAGCTTATCGACAGGGTGGGCTTTCTTT. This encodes CASSLSTGWAFF.

CDR3 nucleotides: TGTGCCAGCAGTTTACGGGGAGGGACAGGGGGTTTGAGTCAGCCCCAGCATTTT. Residues: CASSLRGGTGGLSQPQHF. The chain couples TRBV27 to TRBJ1-5, with 11 bases matching TRBD1. CDR3 length: 18 residues. Germline CDR1 MNHEY, CDR2 SMNVEV (reference sequence). J lost 6 bases, V lost 2 bases, and 12 bases had no gene match.

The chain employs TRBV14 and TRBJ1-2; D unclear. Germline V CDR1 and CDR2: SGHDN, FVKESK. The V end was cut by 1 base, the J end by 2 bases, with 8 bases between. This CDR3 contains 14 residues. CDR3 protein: CASSQGLWNYGYTF. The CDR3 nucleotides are TGTGCCAGCAGCCAAGGTCTTTGGAACTATGGCTACACCTTC.

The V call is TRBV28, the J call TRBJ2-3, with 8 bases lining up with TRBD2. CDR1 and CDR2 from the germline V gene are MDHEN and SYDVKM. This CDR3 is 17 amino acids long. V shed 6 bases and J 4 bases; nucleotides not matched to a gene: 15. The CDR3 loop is CASRDTGTRRAADTQYF. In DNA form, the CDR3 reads TGTGCCAGCAGAGATACCGGGACTAGAAGAGCCGCAGATACGCAGTATTTT.

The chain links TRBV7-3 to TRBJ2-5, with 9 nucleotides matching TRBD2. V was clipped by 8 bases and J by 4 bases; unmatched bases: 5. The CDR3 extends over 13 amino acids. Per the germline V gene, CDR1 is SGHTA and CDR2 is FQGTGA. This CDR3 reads CASGRGGTETQYF. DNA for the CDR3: TGTGCCAGCGGGCGGGGGGGCACAGAGACCCAGTACTTC.

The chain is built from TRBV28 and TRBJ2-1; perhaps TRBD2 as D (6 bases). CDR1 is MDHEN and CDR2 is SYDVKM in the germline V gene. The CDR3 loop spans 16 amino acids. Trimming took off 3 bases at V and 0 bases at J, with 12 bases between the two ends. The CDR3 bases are TGTGCCAGCAGTTTTGTCGGCGGGAACTCCTACAATGAGCAGTTCTTC. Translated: CASSFVGGNSYNEQFF.

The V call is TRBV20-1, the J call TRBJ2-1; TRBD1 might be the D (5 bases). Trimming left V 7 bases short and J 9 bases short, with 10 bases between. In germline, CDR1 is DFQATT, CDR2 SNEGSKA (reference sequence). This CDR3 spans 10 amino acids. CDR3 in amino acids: CSVGRAEQFF. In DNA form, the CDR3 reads TGCAGTGTGGGGCGAGCTGAGCAGTTCTTC.

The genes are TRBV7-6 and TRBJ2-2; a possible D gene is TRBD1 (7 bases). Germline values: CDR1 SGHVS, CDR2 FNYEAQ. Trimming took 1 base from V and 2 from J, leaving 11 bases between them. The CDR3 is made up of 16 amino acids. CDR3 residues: CASSLVEGANTGELFF. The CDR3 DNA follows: TGTGCCAGCAGCTTAGTGGAGGGGGCAAACACCGGGGAGCTGTTTTTT.

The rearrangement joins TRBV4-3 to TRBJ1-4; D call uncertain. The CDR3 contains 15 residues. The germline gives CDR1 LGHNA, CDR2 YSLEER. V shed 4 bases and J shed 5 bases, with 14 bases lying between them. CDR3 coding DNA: TGCGCCAGCAGCCGCGAGGGCGTGGTCAATGAAAAACTGTTTTTT. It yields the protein CASSREGVVNEKLFF.

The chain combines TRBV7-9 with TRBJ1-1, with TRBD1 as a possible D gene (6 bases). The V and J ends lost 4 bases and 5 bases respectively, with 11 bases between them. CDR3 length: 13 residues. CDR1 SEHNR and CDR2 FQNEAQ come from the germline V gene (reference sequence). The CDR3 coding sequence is TGTGCCAGCAGCTCACAAGGGGGGACTGAAGCTTTCTTT. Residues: CASSSQGGTEAFF.

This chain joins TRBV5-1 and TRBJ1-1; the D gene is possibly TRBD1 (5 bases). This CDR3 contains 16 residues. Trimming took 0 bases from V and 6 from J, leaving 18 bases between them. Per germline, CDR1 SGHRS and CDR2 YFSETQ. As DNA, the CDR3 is TGCGCCAGCAGCTTGGGATCAGGGCGGAAAGAGGCTGAAGCTTTCTTT. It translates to CASSLGSGRKEAEAFF.

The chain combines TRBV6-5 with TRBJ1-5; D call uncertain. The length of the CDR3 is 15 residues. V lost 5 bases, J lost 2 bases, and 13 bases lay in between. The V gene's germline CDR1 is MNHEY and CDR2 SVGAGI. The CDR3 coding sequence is TGTGCCAGCAGTCCCCGAGGTGGAGGCAATCAGCCCCAGCATTTT. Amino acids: CASSPRGGGNQPQHF.

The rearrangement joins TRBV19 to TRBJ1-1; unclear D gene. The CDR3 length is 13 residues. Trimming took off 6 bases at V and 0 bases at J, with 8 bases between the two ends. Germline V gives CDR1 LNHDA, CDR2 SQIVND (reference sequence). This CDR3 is CASSPGLNTEAFF. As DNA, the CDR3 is TGTGCCAGTAGCCCAGGATTGAACACTGAAGCTTTCTTT.